The 7 T cell receptor beta chains below come from one sample, sequenced in a study of cytomegalovirus exposure and HLA in healthy donors. 13 Jbeta primers and 60 Vbeta primers were used for the PCR. Libraries were prepared by immunoSEQ multiplex PCR; TCRdb keeps only in-frame clonotypes and omits some of them. The data contain about 150,000 clones, 75% to 85% of them singletons. Sequencing was performed on PBMCs. These receptor sequences come from a man aged 25 to 40 in good health and CMV-seropositive.

The rearrangement links TRBV4-2 to TRBJ2-2; D unresolved. The length of the CDR3 is 13 residues. The V gene's germline CDR1 is LGHNA and CDR2 YNFKEQ. Trimming left V 3 bases short and J 7 bases short, with 9 bases between. The CDR3 loop reads CASSQSPGGELFF. Written as DNA, the CDR3 is TGTGCCAGCAGCCAGTCTCCAGGCGGGGAGCTGTTTTTT.

With respect to this clone: This specimen includes other DNA sequences encoding the same CDR3. This rearrangement joins TRBV7-9 to TRBJ2-1; 9 nucleotides align to TRBD1. Per germline, CDR1 SEHNR and CDR2 FQNEAQ (reference sequence). The V and J ends lost 3 bases and 0 bases, in that order; junction bases with no gene match: 0. This CDR3 is built from 15 residues. The CDR3 here is CASSLGQGSYNEQFF. CDR3 DNA: TGTGCCAGCAGCTTGGGACAGGGCTCCTACAATGAGCAGTTCTTC.

This chain links TRBV5-1 with TRBJ2-5; 10 positions match TRBD2. Germline CDR1 is SGHRS and CDR2 is YFSETQ. Trimming took 4 bases from V and 11 from J; bases not matched to a gene: 11. This CDR3 has 14 amino acids. CDR3 residues: CASSKIAGGQEQYF. For the CDR3, the DNA is TGCGCCAGCAGCAAAATAGCGGGGGGCCAGGAGCAGTACTTC.

This sequence joins TRBV7-3 and TRBJ2-1; 12 positions agree with TRBD2. The CDR3 contains 17 residues. After removal of 4 bases from V and 2 bases from J, the junction contained 6 bases not matched to a gene. In germline, CDR1 is SGHTA, CDR2 FQGTGA. For the CDR3, the DNA is TGTGCCAGCAGCTCAATGTCTAGCGGGGGGGCCTACAATGAGCAGTTCTTC. Its protein product is CASSSMSSGGAYNEQFF.

A single count supports this clone. The chain combines TRBV4-1 with TRBJ2-4, with D possibly TRBD2 on 5 matching bases. The CDR3 sequence is 15 residues long. From germline, CDR1 is MGHRA and CDR2 YSYEKL. Trimming removed 3 bases at V and 4 bases at J, with 13 bases between. The CDR3, as DNA: TGCGCCAGCAGCCACGAGGGAATAATAAAAAACATTCAGTACTTC. Translating it yields CASSHEGIIKNIQYF.

This chain uses TRBV4-2 with TRBJ2-7, with 9 nucleotides matching TRBD1. V lost 3 bases, J lost 5 bases, and 8 bases stayed unmatched. Germline-derived CDR1 and CDR2 are LGHNA and YNFKEQ. This CDR3 contains 15 residues. In nucleotides, the CDR3 is TGTGCCAGCAGCCAGGATTACAGGGGGCACGACGAGCAGTACTTC. Translated: CASSQDYRGHDEQYF.

The chain couples TRBV7-3 to TRBJ1-2; 7 nucleotides agree with TRBD1. Looked up from germline, CDR1 is SGHTA and CDR2 is FQGTGA. This CDR3 spans 14 amino acids. V trimming: 5 bases; J trimming: 5 bases; junction bases outside the gene matches: 8. This CDR3 is CASSTRDSSYGYTF. The CDR3 DNA follows: TGTGCCAGCAGCACCCGGGACAGCTCGTATGGCTACACCTTC.